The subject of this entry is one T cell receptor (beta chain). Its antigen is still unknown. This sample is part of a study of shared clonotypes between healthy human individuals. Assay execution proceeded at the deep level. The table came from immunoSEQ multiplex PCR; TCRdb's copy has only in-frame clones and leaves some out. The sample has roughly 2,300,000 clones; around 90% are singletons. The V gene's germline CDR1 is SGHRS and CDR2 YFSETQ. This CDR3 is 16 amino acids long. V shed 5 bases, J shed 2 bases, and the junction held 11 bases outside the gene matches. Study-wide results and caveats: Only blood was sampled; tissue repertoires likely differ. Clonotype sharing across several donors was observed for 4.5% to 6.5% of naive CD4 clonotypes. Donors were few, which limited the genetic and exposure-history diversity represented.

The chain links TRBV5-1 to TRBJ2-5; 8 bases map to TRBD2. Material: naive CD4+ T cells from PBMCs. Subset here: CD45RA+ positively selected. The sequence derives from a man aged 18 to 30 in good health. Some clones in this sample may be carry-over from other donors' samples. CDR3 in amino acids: CASSPGGRGKQETQYF. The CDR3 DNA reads TGCGCCAGCAGTCCGGGAGGGAGGGGGAAACAAGAGACCCAGTACTTC.